This T cell receptor (beta chain) comes out of a study of blood T cell repertoires in COVID-19. Repertoires were generated with immunoSEQ multiplex PCR, while TCRdb's copy carries only in-frame clones and drops some. Seen here are some 320,000 clones, roughly 89% observed once, and the top ten hold approximately 10%. Germline CDR1 and CDR2: SQVTM and ANQGSEA. V gave up 4 bases and J gave up 5 bases; unmatched junction bases: 4. The CDR3 runs 12 residues. The chain uses TRBV29-1 and TRBJ2-5, with 7 bases identical to TRBD2. The TCR originated in a woman younger than 45 with COVID-19, enrolled during active disease. Material for sequencing was peripheral blood. CDR3 loop: CSVVAGGETQYF. The CDR3 nucleotides are TGCAGCGTTGTAGCGGGTGGGGAGACCCAGTACTTC.